This T cell receptor beta chain was identified during a study of blood T cell repertoires in COVID-19. Study details: Specimens from acute and convalescent COVID-19 originated in the United States, Italy and Spain.

Authors' analysis steps: Estimation of nucleated cell counts was performed using reference gene primer amplification. Sequencing used immunoSEQ multiplex PCR; TCRdb keeps in-frame clones, though not all of them. That table is the source of V, J and clone size, and D and trimming were worked out from the DNA. Seen here are over 85,000 clones, 75% to 90% observed once, and the top ten hold roughly a sixth. The germline CDR1 and CDR2 sequences are LNHNV and YYDKDF (reference sequence). This CDR3 is 14 amino acids long. V was trimmed by 4 bases and J by 0 bases, leaving 10 bases between them. Sample: peripheral blood. The V gene is TRBV15, the J gene TRBJ2-7, with a weak D call TRBD1 (5 bases). This TCR was sampled from a woman aged 80 or older with acute or convalescent COVID-19. Here the CDR3 reads CATSKRGPSYEQYF. The DNA for the CDR3 is TGTGCCACCAGCAAAAGGGGTCCCTCCTACGAGCAGTACTTC.